This T cell receptor beta chain comes out of a study of Ad26.COV2.S vaccination and SARS-CoV-2 variants. Treatment reported: roughly 20 received Ad26.COV2.S at low or high dose, single or two shots; about 5 received placebo; per-sample allocation not given. Specimens were obtained on day 63 following the first vaccine or placebo injection. The germline V gene encodes CDR1 MNHEY and CDR2 SVGAGI. Trimming shortened V by 7 bases and J by 3 bases, and 16 bases separated the two germline ends. This CDR3 has 14 residues. Only in-frame clones appear in the TCRdb table, and some are missing; sequencing was by immunoSEQ multiplex PCR. The sample has about 440,000 clones, roughly 88% seen once; the top ten hold roughly 4.3%.

The starting material was peripheral blood, obtained in a trial of Ad26.COV2.S vaccine versus placebo. J is TRBJ2-7 and V is TRBV6-5; a possible D gene is TRBD2 (6 bases). The clonotype comes from a person aged 18-65 years who received the Ad26.COV2.S COVID-19 vaccine or a placebo. This CDR3 reads CASKRAEGYYEQYF. In DNA form, the CDR3 reads TGTGCCAGCAAGAGGGCGGAGGGGTACTACGAGCAGTACTTC.